The clone carrying this T cell receptor beta chain was detected a few times. Its antigen remains unidentified. CDR1 SGHVS and CDR2 FQNEAQ come from the germline V gene. CDR3 length: 17 residues. V gave up 2 bases and J gave up 3 bases; unmatched junction bases: 5. The data are from a study of T-cell memory formation after mild COVID-19. About the study: Among the donors, TCR clusters were largely specific to each donor.

General study points: Largely, contracting CD4+ clones fell within CM and EM, and contracting CD8+ clones within EMRA. Later expanders leaned CD4+, whereas clones that contracted between day 15 and 85 were balanced CD4/CD8.

TCRdb passed the 5' RACE reads through MiXCR, listing each CDR3 protein once. The sample lists 430,000 or so distinct CDR3 sequences, 20% to 25% occurring once. The chain combines TRBV7-8 with TRBJ2-2; 11 positions match TRBD2. Sequences were obtained from PBMCs or a T cell subset sorted from them (not recorded which). This clonotype originated in an adult woman who had mild COVID-19 (a few samples of this study predate the infection). Cell type and time point are not known. CDR3 in amino acids: CASSLPSGGTYTGELFF. The CDR3 DNA sequence: TGTGCCAGCAGCTTACCTAGCGGGGGGACGTACACCGGGGAGCTGTTTTTT.